The subject of this entry is one TCR beta chain. The data stem from a study of T cell changes during pregnancy in multiple sclerosis. CDR1 is LNHDA and CDR2 is SQIVND in the germline V gene (reference sequence). With 4 bases clipped from V and 6 bases from J, the junction kept 7 bases outside the gene matches. This CDR3 spans 14 amino acids. The repertoire was sequenced with immunoSEQ multiplex PCR; TCRdb's copy has only in-frame clones and lacks some. Of over 45,000 clones in the sample, roughly 90% were seen once. The rearrangement joins TRBV19 to TRBJ1-1, with 8 bases that match TRBD1. This specimen consisted of peripheral blood, obtained after pregnancy. This TCR was recovered from a female donor with multiple sclerosis, enrolled in a pregnancy study. CDR3 amino acids: CASSRNRGGSEAFF. The CDR3 DNA follows: TGTGCCAGTAGTAGAAACAGGGGGGGGTCTGAAGCTTTCTTT.